Listed here is a single T cell receptor beta chain. In its sample, this clone was seen a few times. What this receptor recognizes is not known. Gene designations and germline sequences in this entry are those of the mouse. These data originate in a study of CD8+ T cells in alopecia areata (dated by TCRdb to 2017 to 2018). Describing the broader study: Skin from C3H/HeJ donors with spontaneous alopecia (about 6-13 months old) was grafted onto female C3H/HeJ recipients that were 7-10 weeks old. Scalp tissue and sorted CD4+ and CD8+ peripheral blood T cells from patchy and totalis/universalis alopecia areata patients and from healthy controls were covered by human TCRbeta sequencing. TCRbeta CDR3 regions were amplified by immunoSEQ multiplex PCR using 35 Vbeta forward and 13 Jbeta reverse primers. The study used high-throughput TCRbeta sequencing to examine T cell clonal expansion in alopecia areata, in both the C3H/HeJ mouse model and human patients. RNA came from the PAXgene miRNA kit for fixed scalp, the miRNeasy kit for PBMCs, and the RNeasy kit for mouse skin. Scalp clonality was compared among normal scalp (n=4), patchy alopecia areata scalp (n=8), and alopecia totalis/universalis scalp (n=8). Results the study describes overall, beyond this receptor: Resident alphabeta T cells in normal human skin are also sequenced, complicating scalp TCR repertoire analysis, unlike mouse skin dominated by gammadelta T cells. Compared with mice, TCR sequences shared between patients were less clear, possibly partly because of HLA diversity across the patient population. Lesional scalp, especially in alopecia totalis/universalis, showed higher clonality and more expanded CD8+ clones than normal scalp, suggesting antigenic drive.

Receptor libraries were prepared by the immunoSEQ multiplex PCR assay. RNA was extracted from all samples and reverse transcribed into cDNA as template for TCR sequencing. First-strand cDNA was synthesized with SuperScript III using a 2:1 mix of oligo-dT and random hexamers. A synthetic immune receptor repertoire was used to assess amplification bias, and residual bias was removed computationally. Libraries were sequenced on Illumina HiSeq using 60 bp reads that covered the CDR3 and were read from J toward V. Processing in the source paper ran as follows. Raw reads were preprocessed to remove errors, and CDR3 was defined by IMGT conventions from the conserved cysteine to phenylalanine. To get clonality, Shannon entropy was normalized by log2 of the number of productive unique TCRs and the result was subtracted from 1. Scalp TCRbeta sequences were cross-referenced with sorted blood CD4 and CD8 repertoires so that the CD4 or CD8 identity of scalp clones could be inferred. The table comes from immuneACCESS by way of TCRdb, which keeps in-frame sequences with V and J called. Part of the clones is missing from these tables; in studies checked, under half for an unresolved V gene and the rest for unknown reasons. V, J and clone size derive from that table, while D and trimming were established from the DNA sequence. The sample has over 100,000 clones on record, with no singletons. The ten largest clones take up around a fifth of the sample.

Sequenced: lesional skin. The sequence came from a C3H/HeJ mouse with alopecia areata. For this strain, the MHC haplotype is H2-k.

The CDR3 region has the sequence CASSDASTSTNERLFF. The sequenced CDR3 bases are TGTGCCAGCAGTGATGCCTCAACAAGTACCAACGAA. Recombination linked TRBV13-3 to TRBJ1-4; no D gene can be assigned with confidence. The observed sequence ends 4 residues before the CDR3 terminus, with the missing tail filled in from the germline J gene. Taken from the germline V gene, the CDR1 and CDR2 loops are NNHDY and SYVADS. Between the V and J ends, shortened by 0 bases and 3 bases respectively, the junction contains 12 bases. From the cysteine up to the phenylalanine, the CDR3 has a length of 16 residues. The CDR3 was read in part: 36 bases, with the frame set at base 1.